The clone carrying this T cell receptor beta chain was counted between two and nine times. These data belong to a study of CD8 T cells in Susac syndrome. The study sequenced TCR beta in blood CD8+ and CD4+ T cells. The study used treatment-naive patients who had stable or active relapsing-remitting disease as multiple sclerosis controls. The CD8+ and CD4+ T cells were negatively isolated, with the TEMRA cells enriched by FACS. Random hexamers served to reverse transcribe about 0.5 to 1 ug RNA. Amplification of TCR beta CDR3 spanned 54 Vbeta and 13 Jbeta via immunoSEQ multiplex PCR. TCRdb analysed the immunoSEQ multiplex PCR reads with MiXCR anew, one entry per CDR3 protein. The sample holds about 280,000 distinct CDR3 sequences, around 84% seen once. Trimming removed 2 bases from V and 1 base from J, with 13 bases in between. The CDR3 is 15 amino acids. CDR1 is SGDLS and CDR2 is YYNGEE in the germline V gene.

The source of this sequence is a human donor with multiple sclerosis. Source material: CD8+ T cells from PBMCs. V usage is TRBV9 and J usage is TRBJ2-7, with a possible D match to TRBD2 (6 bases). The CDR3 sequence: CASSVHSGGSYEQYF. CDR3 nucleotide sequence: TGTGCCAGCAGCGTTCATAGCGGAGGGTCCTACGAGCAGTACTTC.